A single count supports the clone carrying this TCR beta chain. As yet, its antigen is unknown. Random hexamers were used to reverse transcribe an amount of roughly 0.45 to 1 ug RNA. TCRdb reanalysed the immunoSEQ multiplex PCR reads using MiXCR and keeps one entry per CDR3 protein. The data show around 50,000 distinct CDR3 sequences, 80% to 95% seen once. This sample was taken from a study of CD8 T cells in Susac syndrome. General study results and limits: The study recognized that the number of individuals in its TCR sequencing and HLA analysis was relatively small.

The CDR3 extends over 13 amino acids. Trimming removed 3 bases from V and 8 bases from J, with 12 bases in between. Per the germline V gene, CDR1 is MNHEY and CDR2 is SMNVEV (reference sequence). TCR beta sequencing covered blood CD8+ and CD4+ T cells. It was negative isolation that provided the CD8+ and CD4+ T cells, whereas TEMRA cells were enriched by FACS. The sample taken for sequencing was CD8+ T cells from PBMCs. The sequence came from a human donor in good health. This chain joins TRBV27 and TRBJ2-3, with D possibly being TRBD2 (5 bases). CDR3 protein: CASSFGPEGTQYF. The CDR3 bases are TGTGCCAGCAGTTTTGGGCCCGAGGGTACGCAGTATTTT.